This T cell receptor beta chain stems from a study of T cells in Graves' hyperthyroidism and ophthalmopathy. Across the whole study: Peripheral blood was obtained at initial diagnosis, preceding any treatment.

This clonotype was recorded at least ten times. Authors of the study amplified TCR beta CDR3 regions from RNA transcripts. Primed by the HTBI set, a first-round RT-PCR was run on the TCR CDR3. MiXCR, run by TCRdb on the multiplex PCR reads, gives a single entry per CDR3 protein. The data show some 300,000 distinct CDR3 sequences, 10% to 15% seen once. The sequence was obtained from a woman aged 25 to 39 with Graves' hyperthyroidism that later progressed to Graves' ophthalmopathy. Sequenced material: blood.

The CDR3 DNA reads TGTGCCAGCAGCCTATCGGAGACCCAGTACTTC. Translating gives CASSLSETQYF. The gene calls are TRBV11-2 and TRBJ2-5; D is unclear. The ends were cut back, 5 bases at V and 5 bases at J, with 6 bases in the middle. From germline, CDR1 is SGHAT and CDR2 FQNNGV. The CDR3 loop spans 11 amino acids.